A single sample gave rise to the 23 T cell receptor beta chains below, sequenced in a study of neurological immune-mediated disorders. MiXCR, applied by TCRdb to the 5' RACE reads, yields one record per CDR3 protein. Of fewer than 45,000 distinct CDR3 sequences listed, about 6.9% are singletons. Specimen: CD4+ T cells from blood. The receptors were gathered from a woman between 35 and 50 years old in good health.

At least ten counts were recorded for this clonotype. The gene calls are TRBV5-5 and TRBJ1-1; D unclear. The germline V and J ends were trimmed by 2 bases and 0 bases, with 2 bases remaining between them. The CDR3 contains 12 residues. CDR1 is SGHKS and CDR2 is YYEKEE in the germline V gene (reference sequence). The CDR3 loop is CASSFLNTEAFF. In DNA form, the CDR3 reads TGTGCCAGCAGCTTCCTGAACACTGAAGCTTTCTTT.

This clonotype was counted at least ten times. This chain connects TRBV29-1 to TRBJ2-4; 9 nucleotides match TRBD2. Per germline, CDR1 SQVTM and CDR2 ANQGSEA. With 3 bases clipped from V and 7 bases from J, the junction kept 4 bases outside the gene matches. CDR3 length: 13 residues. The CDR3 loop reads CSVEGLATNIQYF. CDR3 DNA: TGCAGCGTTGAGGGACTAGCCACTAACATTCAGTACTTC.

The table lists this clonotype with many counts. V gene TRBV7-2 combines with J gene TRBJ2-2; TRBD2 agrees at 10 bases. Germline V gene lookup returns CDR1 SGHTA and CDR2 FQGNSA. Trimming cost V 5 bases and J 5 bases; bases outside gene matches: 11. This CDR3 has 17 residues. CDR3 bases: TGTGCCAGCAGCCCCCCCAGCGGGAGGGCAGGGACCGGGGAGCTGTTTTTT. Encoded protein: CASSPPSGRAGTGELFF.

This clonotype was recorded many times. This chain joins TRBV28 and TRBJ2-4; D uncertain. Per germline, CDR1 MDHEN and CDR2 SYDVKM. The V end lost 8 bases, the J end lost 1 base, and 12 bases lay between the germline ends. The CDR3 length is 14 residues. The CDR3 DNA is TGTGCCAGCGCCGTCCCTGGGGCCAAAAACATTCAGTACTTC. Its translation is CASAVPGAKNIQYF.

This clonotype showed up many times. V usage is TRBV5-1 and J usage is TRBJ2-7, with TRBD2 matching 11 bases. The germline V gene encodes CDR1 SGHRS and CDR2 YFSETQ. This CDR3 contains 15 residues. The J segment lost 0 bases and the V segment lost 2 bases, leaving 1 base of the junction unmatched. The CDR3 bases are TGCGCCAGCAGCTTAACTAGCGGGAGCTCCTACGAGCAGTACTTC. Translated, it gives CASSLTSGSSYEQYF. The full variable domain, its missing parts supplied by reference TRBV5-1 and TRBJ2-7, is KAGVTQTPRYLIKTRGQQVTLSCSPISGHRSVSWYQQTPGQGLQFLFEYFSETQRNKGNFPGRFSGRQFSNSRSEMNVSTLELGDSALYLCASSLTSGSSYEQYFGPGTRLTVT.

At least ten counts were recorded for this clonotype. The rearrangement links TRBV10-3 to TRBJ2-1; weak D call: TRBD2 (6 bases). V was trimmed by 9 bases and J by 10 bases, leaving 22 bases between them. There are 14 residues in the CDR3. CDR1 ENHRY and CDR2 SYGVKD come from the germline V gene. The CDR3 reads CAINGLGQGGEQFF. The DNA for the CDR3 is TGTGCCATTAACGGTTTAGGGCAGGGAGGCGAGCAGTTCTTC.

This clonotype was counted at least ten times. The rearrangement links TRBV18 to TRBJ1-2; D gene uncertain. CDR3 length: 16 residues. Trimming left V 2 bases short and J 0 bases short, with 13 bases between. The germline gives CDR1 KGHSH, CDR2 LQKENI. The DNA for the CDR3 is TGTGCCAGCTCACCAAACCAGGACGGATCTAACTATGGCTACACCTTC. The encoded protein is CASSPNQDGSNYGYTF.

This clonotype appeared many times. The DNA of the CDR3 is TGCAGTGTCGAGACAGGCCGCTATGGCTACACCTTC. It translates to CSVETGRYGYTF. The genes are TRBV20-1 and TRBJ1-2, with D possibly TRBD1 on 6 matching bases. The V and J ends lost 7 bases and 4 bases respectively, with 13 bases between them. This CDR3 is built from 12 residues. CDR1 and CDR2 (germline): DFQATT, SNEGSKA (reference sequence).

This clonotype occurred many times. The chain couples TRBV5-5 to TRBJ1-5; no firm D call. Trimming left V 4 bases short and J 6 bases short, with 11 bases between. Germline V gene sequence: CDR1 SGHKS, CDR2 YYEKEE (reference sequence). The CDR3 extends over 13 amino acids. The CDR3 here is CASSLMGSQPQHF. DNA for the CDR3: TGTGCCAGCAGCCTGATGGGGAGTCAGCCCCAGCATTTT.

This clonotype was seen repeatedly, ten times or more. The chain is built from TRBV18 and TRBJ2-4; D is possibly TRBD1 (5 bases). Germline CDR1 is KGHSH and CDR2 is LQKENI. CDR3 length equals 14 residues. Trimming cost V 5 bases and J 7 bases, with 15 bases left between them. The CDR3 spells CASSIDSQGNIQYF. The DNA for the CDR3 is TGTGCCAGCTCAATCGACAGTCAGGGCAACATTCAGTACTTC.

Ten or more counts support this clonotype. V is TRBV5-1 and J is TRBJ2-7; no reliable D call. This CDR3 is 15 amino acids long. Trimming left V 0 bases short and J 0 bases short, with 10 bases between. Germline CDR1 reads SGHRS; CDR2 reads YFSETQ. The CDR3 reads CASSLAPSLSYEQYF. The CDR3 DNA reads as TGCGCCAGCAGCTTGGCCCCATCACTCTCCTACGAGCAGTACTTC.

This clonotype was detected ten times or more. The chain employs TRBV11-2 and TRBJ2-7, with TRBD2 identical over 9 bases. The germline V gene has CDR1 SGHAT and CDR2 FQNNGV. V trimming: 3 bases; J trimming: 7 bases; junction bases outside the gene matches: 7. There are 14 residues in the CDR3. The chain's CDR3 is CASSFSGRGGEQYF. The CDR3 DNA follows: TGTGCCAGCAGCTTTAGCGGGAGAGGTGGGGAGCAGTACTTC.

There are many counts of this clonotype. This chain links TRBV28 with TRBJ2-5, with D possibly being TRBD1 or TRBD2 (5 bases each). The germline CDR1 and CDR2 sequences are MDHEN and SYDVKM. CDR3 length: 14 residues. Trimming removed 5 bases at V and 5 bases at J, with 15 bases between. The CDR3 protein is CASSLREIWETQYF. DNA for the CDR3: TGTGCCAGCAGTCTCAGGGAGATTTGGGAGACCCAGTACTTC.

This clonotype was picked up many times. The V call is TRBV6-5, the J call TRBJ2-1; TRBD2 is a possible D gene (6 bases). Trimming took 7 bases from V and 7 from J, leaving 26 bases between them. The CDR3 covers 17 residues. CDR1 is MNHEY, CDR2 SVGAGI, per germline. The CDR3 DNA sequence: TGTGCCAGCACGTTAAAAGTGGGACTTAGAATGATTAATGAGCAGTTCTTC. It encodes CASTLKVGLRMINEQFF.

Ten or more counts support this clonotype. The chain joins TRBV20-1 to TRBJ2-3, with 12 bases matching TRBD2. The germline gives CDR1 DFQATT, CDR2 SNEGSKA (reference sequence). The CDR3 extends over 20 amino acids. V gave up 3 bases and J gave up 5 bases; unmatched junction bases: 21. CDR3 sequence: CSARALRGLAGHPVGDTQYF. The DNA of the CDR3 is TGCAGTGCTAGGGCCCTCAGAGGACTAGCGGGGCACCCGGTGGGAGATACGCAGTATTTT.

This clonotype has a handful of counts. J is TRBJ1-2 and V is TRBV14; 10 positions match TRBD1. V lost 4 bases, J lost 14 bases, and 4 bases stayed unmatched. CDR3 size: 11 residues. Germline V CDR1 and CDR2: SGHDN, FVKESK. This CDR3 reads CASSRGQGMTF. The CDR3 DNA is TGTGCCAGCAGCCGGGGACAGGGGATGACCTTC. Full variable domain (remainder filled in from reference TRBV14 and TRBJ1-2): EAGVTQFPSHSVIEKGQTVTLRCDPISGHDNLYWYRRVMGKEIKFLLHFVKESKQDESGMPNNRFLAERTGGTYSTLKVQPAELEDSGVYFCASSRGQGMTFGSGTRLTVV.

In this sample, this clonotype turned up many times. The chain combines TRBV7-3 with TRBJ2-3, with 9 positions matching TRBD2. Trimming took 5 bases from V and 4 from J; bases not matched to a gene: 4. The CDR3 is made up of 14 amino acids. Germline V gene sequence: CDR1 SGHTA, CDR2 FQGTGA. CDR3 sequence reads: CASSTGLASDTQYF. CDR3 coding DNA: TGTGCCAGCAGCACGGGACTAGCATCAGATACGCAGTATTTT. Complete variable domain (other parts from reference TRBV7-3 and TRBJ2-3): GAGVSQTPSNKVTEKGKYVELRCDPISGHTALYWYRQSLGQGPEFLIYFQGTGAADDSGLPNDRFFAVRPEGSVSTLKIQRTERGDSAVYLCASSTGLASDTQYFGPGTRLTVL.

Many counts were recorded for this clonotype. This chain connects TRBV29-1 to TRBJ2-5; D is possibly TRBD1 or TRBD2 (6 bases each). CDR1 is SQVTM and CDR2 is ANQGSEA in the germline V gene. Trimming cost V 5 bases and J 3 bases, with 7 bases left between them. CDR3 length equals 11 residues. CDR3 protein: CSVRGEETQYF. The CDR3 DNA is TGCAGCGTTAGGGGGGAAGAGACCCAGTACTTC.

This clonotype has ten or more counts. The chain couples TRBV21-1 to TRBJ1-5; the D call of TRBD1 is as the table states it, not checked on the DNA. TRBV21-1 represents a pseudogene. This CDR3 has 16 amino acids. CDR3 DNA sequence: TGTGCCAGCAGCAAGGTTGGGGACAGGGGCAATCAGCCCCAGCATTTT. Its protein product is CASSKVGDRGNQPQHF.

In this sample, this clonotype turned up many times. J is TRBJ2-2 and V is TRBV7-9; D is unresolved. This CDR3 is built from 13 residues. In germline, CDR1 is SEHNR, CDR2 FQNEAQ (reference sequence). V was pared by 5 bases and J by 4 bases, with 8 bases between. The chain's CDR3 is CASSPPRTGELFF. CDR3 DNA sequence: TGTGCCAGCAGCCCCCCTCGCACCGGGGAGCTGTTTTTT. The complete variable domain, with remaining parts taken from reference TRBV7-9 and TRBJ2-2, reads DTGVSQNPRHKITKRGQNVTFRCDPISEHNRLYWYRQTLGQGPEFLTYFQNEAQLEKSRLLSDRFSAERPKGSFSTLEIQRTEQGDSAMYLCASSPPRTGELFFGEGSRLTVL.

In its sample, this clonotype was seen a few times. This sequence joins TRBV19 and TRBJ2-2; D may be TRBD1 (6 bases). The CDR3 length is 16 residues. Germline V gene sequence: CDR1 LNHDA, CDR2 SQIVND (reference sequence). Trimming pared 6 bases from V and 7 bases from J, leaving 21 bases between. The CDR3 loop reads CASSHPQGMAVGELFF. CDR3 coding DNA: TGTGCCAGTAGCCACCCACAGGGAATGGCGGTCGGGGAGCTGTTTTTT.

The table lists this clonotype with many counts. This sequence joins TRBV20-1 and TRBJ1-3; D is perhaps TRBD1 (5 bases). The CDR3 runs 16 residues. CDR1 is DFQATT, CDR2 SNEGSKA, per germline (reference sequence). Trimming removed 4 bases from V and 7 bases from J, with 23 bases in between. CDR3 region: CSATTPVAGKTNTIYF. CDR3 bases: TGCAGTGCTACCACCCCCGTGGCAGGGAAAACCAACACCATATATTTT.

This clonotype was recorded many times. This chain joins TRBV20-1 and TRBJ2-3; perhaps TRBD1 as D (6 bases). Trimming removed 6 bases from V and 2 bases from J, with 15 bases in between. This CDR3 region has 14 residues. Germline-derived CDR1 and CDR2 are DFQATT and SNEGSKA (reference sequence). The CDR3 region has the DNA TGCAGTGCCCTAGGGGGTATAAACACAGATACGCAGTATTTT. Amino acids: CSALGGINTDTQYF.